The following is a TCR beta chain sequence with its context. The sample holds a few counts of this clonotype. The antigen this receptor binds is unknown. It has no much larger one-base neighbor in the sample; base qualities were not kept. The germline ends are 13 bases apart after V is trimmed by 7 bases and J by 4 bases. From cysteine to phenylalanine, the CDR3 is 13 amino acids long. Kept here is only the CDR3 DNA, which spans 39 bases and is read in frame from base 1. This entry is derived from a study. The listed sequencing device is Illumina MiSeq. TCRdb ran its own pipeline on the public reads, namely fastp trimming at Q25 and MiXCR clone calling, and kept in-frame beta chains. Each CDR3 protein gets just one entry, which takes the most common genes and DNA from the rows behind it. Across this sample there are fewer than 5,500 distinct CDR3 sequences, with 9.5% seen only once. The biggest ten clones account for around 33% of the sample.

The sample was CD4+ T cells from peripheral blood. The chain employs TRBV12-3 or TRBV12-4 and TRBJ2-5, with the D gene too uncertain to name. The sequence derives from a human donor with rheumatoid arthritis. The encoded CDR3 is CASTYGLSETQYF. The sequenced DNA: TGTGCCAGCACCTACGGCTTGTCAGAGACCCAGTACTTC.